What follows describes a single T cell receptor beta chain. The antigen is undetermined. The identical CDR3 is also encoded by other nucleotide sequences in the sample. Sampling times: baseline, cycle 4 day 1, cycle 7 day 1. These data are taken from a study of OX40 agonist ivuxolimab in advanced cancers. Study background: Under the entry rules, prior anti-PD-1, anti-PD-L1 or anti-CTLA-4 therapy was allowed, and about 40% had some.

TCRdb's copy holds only in-frame clones and misses some; the assay was immunoSEQ multiplex PCR. The repertoire has tens of thousands of clones, about 90% of them found once; the top ten carry 16%. Regarding the study as a whole: On average, CD8+ T cells had more expanded clones than CD4+.

The clonotype was recovered from an adult with an advanced solid tumor such as melanoma, head and neck, liver or kidney cancer. The sequencing here drew on CD4+ or CD8+ T cells sorted from blood, taken in a trial of the OX40 agonist ivuxolimab.

CDR3 region: CASSLTGGPGNEQFF. CDR3 nucleotide sequence: TGTGCCAGCAGCTTAACGGGAGGGCCGGGCAATGAGCAGTTCTTC. V gene TRBV11-3 combines with J gene TRBJ2-1; 8 positions match TRBD2. Germline V lookup: CDR1 SGHNT, CDR2 YENEEA. The CDR3 runs to 15 residues. V shed 2 bases, J shed 6 bases, and the junction held 6 bases outside the gene matches.